This T cell receptor (beta chain) was documented in a study of identical twins (dated by TCRdb to 2016 to 2018). Background on the whole study: To test whether fetal clonotypes persist, this study deep-sequenced TCR alpha and beta repertoires from monozygotic twins, from unrelated adults of various ages, and from cord blood. Replicate twin experiments were performed at different times using different library preparation protocols to rule out contamination.

This clonotype was seen repeatedly, ten times or more. Its binding antigen is unknown. One junction end does not reproduce the germline sequence, and a read error may be involved. Reading the germline V gene gives CDR1 SGHAT and CDR2 FQNNGV. The cysteine opens and the phenylalanine closes a CDR3 of 17 amino acids. Solely the CDR3 DNA is kept, with 51 bases framed from the first base. The paper's findings and limits, for the study overall: Out-of-frame TCR alpha sharing in monozygotic twins was systematically underestimated by recombination models, whereas sharing between unrelated individuals was in agreement with the recombination models. The excess sharing between twins in beta out-of-frame sequences was weaker because fewer shared sequences reduced the signal-to-noise ratio. Because the same donors could not be followed over many years, the conclusions depended on cross-sectional statistical analysis. Compared with coincidental sharing between unrelated individuals, out-of-frame TCR alpha sequences shared between twins had an excess of sequences with low generation probability. Fewer insertions were carried by abundant cord blood beta clonotypes, a similar but weaker trend appeared in young adult naive repertoires, and no such trend appeared in memory repertoires. Zero-insertion analyses could be partly confounded by invariant T cells such as MAIT and iNKT, though diverse VJ usage argued against such confounding for most clonotypes.

Only healthy Caucasian donors were included. Using Miltenyi CD45RO+ enrichment and human naive T-cell isolation kits, memory (CD45RO+) and naive T cells were isolated from PBMC. The library was produced with 5' RACE. Sequencing relied on an Illumina HiSeq 2000. Template switching introduced a universal primer binding site; the final cDNA contained a unique molecular identifier, enabling accurate counting of TCR cDNA molecules. Specific primers in the conserved constant-segment region were used to synthesize first-strand cDNA for TCR alpha and beta chains. Each cDNA library was double barcoded, with a SMART-Mk sample barcode plus Illumina barcodes, to control for contamination. TruSeq adapter sequences and Illumina sample barcodes were added in two successive PCR steps. The TCR alpha and beta cDNA libraries were sequenced on the Illumina HiSeq platform using custom primers. Per the original workflow: Raw reads were processed with MiGEC to extract unique molecular identifiers, and MiXCR was used to determine CDR3 positions. Recombination models were inferred per individual with the repgenHMM and IGoR tools using an EM algorithm. The analysis of shared clonotypes was done with the tcR package in R, with sharing normalized by the product of cloneset sizes. Out-of-frame nonproductive sequences were analyzed to study raw recombination free of thymic and clonal selection effects. The public reads were quality trimmed at Q25 with fastp and then assembled into clones with MiXCR by TCRdb, keeping productive beta chains. Each entry merges the rows of one CDR3 protein and shows their most common DNA and genes. These V and J calls are TCRdb output, not the study's own analysis. This sample has 140,000 to 150,000 distinct CDR3 sequences in its table, and roughly 3.5% of those were observed once. The ten largest account for around 8.1% of the sample.

The receptor was isolated from a young man in good health. The chain is assembled from TRBV11-2 and TRBJ2-3, with 11 central nucleotides matching TRBD1. The sequenced sample consisted of memory T cells sorted from blood. Interpreted using the paper, the cell subset or site label stands for: CD45RO+ enriched T cells. CDR3 reads: CASSIDTDRGPADTQYF. The DNA is TGTGCCAGCAGCATAGACACGGACAGGGGGCCGGCAGATACGCAGTATTTT.